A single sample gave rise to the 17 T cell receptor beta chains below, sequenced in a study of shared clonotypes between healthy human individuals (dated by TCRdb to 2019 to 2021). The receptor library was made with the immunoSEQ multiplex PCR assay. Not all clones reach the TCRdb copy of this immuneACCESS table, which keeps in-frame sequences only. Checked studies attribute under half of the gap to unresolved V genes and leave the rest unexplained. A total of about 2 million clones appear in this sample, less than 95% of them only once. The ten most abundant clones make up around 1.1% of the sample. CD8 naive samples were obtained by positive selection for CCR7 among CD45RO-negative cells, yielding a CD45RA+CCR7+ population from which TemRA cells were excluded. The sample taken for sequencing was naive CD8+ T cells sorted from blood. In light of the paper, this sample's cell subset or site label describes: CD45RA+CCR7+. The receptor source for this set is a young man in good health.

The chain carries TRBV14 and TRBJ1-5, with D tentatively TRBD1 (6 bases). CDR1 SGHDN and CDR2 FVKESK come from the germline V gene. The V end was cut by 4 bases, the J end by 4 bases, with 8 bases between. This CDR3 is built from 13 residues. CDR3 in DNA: TGTGCCAGCAGCCCAGGGGTTAATCAGCCCCAGCATTTT. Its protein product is CASSPGVNQPQHF.

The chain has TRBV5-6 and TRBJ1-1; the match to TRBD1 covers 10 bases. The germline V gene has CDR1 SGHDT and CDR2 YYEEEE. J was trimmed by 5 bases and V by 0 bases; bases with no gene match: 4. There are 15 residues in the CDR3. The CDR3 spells CASSLEGQGRTEAFF. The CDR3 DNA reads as TGTGCCAGCAGCTTGGAGGGACAGGGGAGGACTGAAGCTTTCTTT.

The CDR3 DNA follows: TGTGCCAGCAGCTTGTATGTCACAGAGGGTAACTATGGCTACACCTTC. Protein sequence: CASSLYVTEGNYGYTF. V is TRBV5-6 and J is TRBJ1-2; D gene ambiguous. The germline V and J ends were trimmed by 1 base and 1 base, with 14 bases remaining between them. The CDR3 is 16 residues long. Germline V gene data show CDR1 as SGHDT and CDR2 as YYEEEE.

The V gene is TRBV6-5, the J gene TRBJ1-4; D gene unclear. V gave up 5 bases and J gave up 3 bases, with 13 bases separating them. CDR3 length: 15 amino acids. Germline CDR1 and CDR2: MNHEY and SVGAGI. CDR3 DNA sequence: TGTGCCAGCAGTGCCTATCCAGCGGCTAATGAAAAACTGTTTTTT. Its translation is CASSAYPAANEKLFF.

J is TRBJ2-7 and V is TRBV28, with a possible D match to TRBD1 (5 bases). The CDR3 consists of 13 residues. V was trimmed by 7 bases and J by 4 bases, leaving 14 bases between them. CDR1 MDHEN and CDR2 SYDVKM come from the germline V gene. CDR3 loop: CASTIGQGYEQYF. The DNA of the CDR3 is TGTGCCAGCACCATAGGTCAGGGTTACGAGCAGTACTTC.

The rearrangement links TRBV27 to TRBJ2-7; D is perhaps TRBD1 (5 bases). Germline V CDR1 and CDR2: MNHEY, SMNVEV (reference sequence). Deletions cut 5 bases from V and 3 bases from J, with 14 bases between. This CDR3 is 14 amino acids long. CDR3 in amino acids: CASSTQGSGYEQYF. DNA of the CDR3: TGTGCCAGCAGTACCCAGGGAAGTGGCTACGAGCAGTACTTC.

As DNA, the CDR3 is TGTGCCAGCAGCTTGGACAGAGGTAGCAATCAGCCCCAGCATTTT. Translating gives CASSLDRGSNQPQHF. This chain links TRBV6-5 with TRBJ1-5; D possibly corresponds to TRBD1 (6 bases). V was pared by 6 bases and J by 0 bases, with 12 bases between. There are 15 residues in the CDR3. From germline, CDR1 is MNHEY and CDR2 SVGAGI.

CDR3 protein: CASTERGRQAKNIQYF. The DNA for the CDR3 is TGTGCCAGCACCGAGCGGGGCAGGCAGGCCAAAAACATTCAGTACTTC. This chain connects TRBV11-2 to TRBJ2-4; 7 bases are shared with TRBD2. V shed 7 bases, J shed 1 base, and the junction held 10 bases outside the gene matches. Germline CDR1 is SGHAT and CDR2 is FQNNGV. CDR3 size: 16 residues.

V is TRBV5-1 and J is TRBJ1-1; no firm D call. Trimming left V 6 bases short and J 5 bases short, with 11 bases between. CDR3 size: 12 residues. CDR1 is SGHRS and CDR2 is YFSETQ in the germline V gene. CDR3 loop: CASTSARTEAFF. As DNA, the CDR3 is TGCGCCAGCACCAGCGCAAGGACTGAAGCTTTCTTT.

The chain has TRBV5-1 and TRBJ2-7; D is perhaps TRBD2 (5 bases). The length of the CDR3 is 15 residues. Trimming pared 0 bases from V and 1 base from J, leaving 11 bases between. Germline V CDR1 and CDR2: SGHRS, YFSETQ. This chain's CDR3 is CASSLALEGSYEQYF. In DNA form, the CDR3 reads TGCGCCAGCAGCTTGGCGTTAGAGGGATCCTACGAGCAGTACTTC.

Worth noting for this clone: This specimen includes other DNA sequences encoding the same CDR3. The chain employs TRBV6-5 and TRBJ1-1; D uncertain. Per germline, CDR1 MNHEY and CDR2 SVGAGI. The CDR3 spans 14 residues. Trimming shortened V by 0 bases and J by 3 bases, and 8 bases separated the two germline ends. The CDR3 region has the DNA TGTGCCAGCAGTTACTCAGGGAGGGACACTGAAGCTTTCTTT. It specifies CASSYSGRDTEAFF.

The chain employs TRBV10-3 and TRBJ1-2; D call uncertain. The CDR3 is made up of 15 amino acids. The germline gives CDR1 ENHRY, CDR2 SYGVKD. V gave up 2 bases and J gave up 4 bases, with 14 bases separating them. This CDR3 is CAISEADGNFYGYTF. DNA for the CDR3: TGTGCCATCAGTGAGGCGGACGGCAATTTCTATGGCTACACCTTC.

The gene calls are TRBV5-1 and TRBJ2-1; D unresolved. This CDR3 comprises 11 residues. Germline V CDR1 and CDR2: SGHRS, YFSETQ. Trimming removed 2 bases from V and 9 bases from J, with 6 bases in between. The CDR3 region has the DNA TGCGCCAGCAGCTTCACGGGTGAGCAGTTCTTC. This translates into CASSFTGEQFF.

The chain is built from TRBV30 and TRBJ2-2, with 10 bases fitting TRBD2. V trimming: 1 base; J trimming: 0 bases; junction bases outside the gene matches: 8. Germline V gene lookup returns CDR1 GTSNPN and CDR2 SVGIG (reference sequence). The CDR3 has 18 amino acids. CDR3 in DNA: TGTGCCTGGAGTGCGATAGCGGGGGGTCCTGCGAACACCGGGGAGCTGTTTTTT. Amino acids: CAWSAIAGGPANTGELFF.

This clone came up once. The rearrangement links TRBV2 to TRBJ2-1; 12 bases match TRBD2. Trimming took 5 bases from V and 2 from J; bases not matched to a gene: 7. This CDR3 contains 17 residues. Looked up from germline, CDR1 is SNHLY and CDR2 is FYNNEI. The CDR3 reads CASSWTSGTGAYNEQFF. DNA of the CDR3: TGTGCCAGCAGTTGGACTAGCGGGACGGGGGCCTACAATGAGCAGTTCTTC.

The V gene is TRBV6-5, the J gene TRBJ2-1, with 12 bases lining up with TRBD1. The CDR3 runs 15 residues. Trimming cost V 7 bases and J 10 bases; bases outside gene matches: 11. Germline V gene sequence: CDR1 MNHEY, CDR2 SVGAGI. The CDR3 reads CASTPPGQGAREQFF. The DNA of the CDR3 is TGTGCCAGCACCCCACCGGGACAGGGGGCTAGAGAGCAGTTCTTC.

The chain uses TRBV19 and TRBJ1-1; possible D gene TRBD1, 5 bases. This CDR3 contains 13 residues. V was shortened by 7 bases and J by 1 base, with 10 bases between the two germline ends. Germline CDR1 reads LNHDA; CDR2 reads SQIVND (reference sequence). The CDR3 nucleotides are TGTGCCAGTAAAAGGGGAGGGAACACTGAAGCTTTCTTT. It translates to CASKRGGNTEAFF.